Each of the 10 T cell receptor beta chains below was sequenced from the same sample in a study of blood T cell repertoires in COVID-19 (dated by TCRdb to the early 2020s). The library was obtained by the immunoSEQ multiplex PCR assay. What TCRdb holds here is the immuneACCESS table cut down to in-frame rearrangements. Part of the clones is not present; checked against another copy, under half of the missing clones reflect an unresolved V gene, and the others are unexplained. The sample contains about 210,000 clones, more than 65% of them found a single time. Clones ranked in the top ten supply 9.7% of the sample. The specimen was peripheral blood. These receptors were obtained from a man aged 45-60 years with active or convalescent COVID-19.

The V call is TRBV19, the J call TRBJ2-1; TRBD2 matches at 16 bases. Germline assignment: CDR1 LNHDA and CDR2 SQIVND (reference sequence). The CDR3 contains 16 residues. The V gene end was trimmed by 3 bases and the J gene end by 10 bases; junction bases not matched to a gene: 6. This chain's CDR3 is CASSISPGLAGGEQFF. In DNA, the CDR3 is TGTGCCAGTAGTATCTCTCCGGGACTAGCGGGAGGGGAGCAGTTCTTC.

This clone was found once. The CDR3 ends on some other residue instead of the conserved phenylalanine or tryptophan, so this is likely a read error. No DNA is shown, since the ends of the CDR3 on it are uncertain; the CDR3 is the one TCRdb lists. The chain joins TRBV5-4 to TRBJ2-7; TRBD1 reflects the table's D call only, with no check against the DNA. The CDR3 length is 16 residues, termini included. The germline gives CDR1 SGHNT, CDR2 YYREEE (reference sequence). This CDR3 reads CASSFGGPGTDVRNDL.

This clone was counted between two and nine times. This chain connects TRBV7-3 to TRBJ2-7; 8 bases align to TRBD1. The CDR3 contains 13 residues. V trimming: 5 bases; J trimming: 5 bases; junction bases outside the gene matches: 5. Germline V CDR1 and CDR2: SGHTA, FQGTGA. This CDR3 reads CASSLRQGNEQYF. The CDR3 bases are TGTGCCAGCAGCCTCCGACAGGGGAACGAGCAGTACTTC.

This chain joins TRBV5-1 and TRBJ2-6, with no clear D. Trimming cost V 0 bases and J 2 bases, with 3 bases left between them. Per germline, CDR1 SGHRS and CDR2 YFSETQ. The CDR3 has 14 amino acids. The CDR3 reads CASSLATGANVLTF. Here the CDR3 DNA reads TGCGCCAGCAGCTTGGCTACTGGGGCCAACGTCCTGACTTTC.

V gene TRBV12-5 combines with J gene TRBJ2-1; TRBD2 aligns across 13 bases. The V segment lost 5 bases and the J segment 8 bases; nucleotides outside the gene matches: 9. CDR1 and CDR2 (germline): LGHNT, FRNRAP. This CDR3 comprises 16 residues. CDR3 DNA: TGTGCTAGTGGTCTCACCGGGACTAGCGGGACCGATGAGCAGTTCTTC. Amino acid sequence: CASGLTGTSGTDEQFF.

J is TRBJ2-1 and V is TRBV7-8; the D gene is possibly TRBD2 (5 bases). CDR1 is SGHVS, CDR2 FQNEAQ, per germline. V lost 5 bases, J lost 7 bases, and 9 bases lay in between. This CDR3 region has 12 residues. The CDR3 is CASSPGGNEQFF. CDR3 coding DNA: TGTGCCAGCAGCCCCGGCGGGAATGAGCAGTTCTTC.

The gene calls are TRBV28 and TRBJ1-1, with D possibly being TRBD1 (5 bases). V shed 5 bases and J shed 4 bases, with 14 bases lying between them. The CDR3 loop spans 14 amino acids. From germline, CDR1 is MDHEN and CDR2 SYDVKM. The DNA for the CDR3 is TGTGCCAGCAGTCGATTACAGGTGTTCACTGAAGCTTTCTTT. Residues: CASSRLQVFTEAFF.

In DNA form, the CDR3 reads TGTGCCAGCAGCCAAGGGACTAGCGGGGACGAGACCCAGTACTTC. Amino acid sequence: CASSQGTSGDETQYF. The rearrangement links TRBV4-2 to TRBJ2-5, with 12 bases matching TRBD2. CDR3 size: 15 residues. After removal of 1 base from V and 5 bases from J, the junction contained 2 bases not matched to a gene. Germline CDR1 is LGHNA and CDR2 is YNFKEQ.

The chain carries TRBV7-2 and TRBJ2-5; 14 nucleotides align to TRBD2. Trimming cost V 1 base and J 1 base; bases outside gene matches: 5. This CDR3 has 18 amino acids. CDR1 is SGHTA and CDR2 is FQGNSA in the germline V gene. The CDR3 sequence is CASSLGTGLAGGQETQYF. The CDR3 bases are TGTGCCAGCAGCTTAGGAACAGGACTAGCGGGAGGCCAAGAGACCCAGTACTTC.

The chain combines TRBV30 with TRBJ1-3; unclear D gene. There are 12 residues in the CDR3. CDR1 GTSNPN and CDR2 SVGIG come from the germline V gene (reference sequence). V was clipped by 4 bases and J by 0 bases, with 4 bases between them. CDR3 region: CAWTVSGNTIYF. As DNA, the CDR3 is TGTGCCTGGACAGTCTCTGGAAACACCATATATTTT.